This T cell receptor (beta chain) was sequenced during a study of blood T cells in healthy people across ages. Regarding the study as a whole: A conclusive naive versus antigen-experienced comparison was prevented by the unsorted PBMCs. The donors' CMV status was not determined, possibly confounding changes in expanded clonotypes.

With respect to this clonotype: Its specificity is not known.

The CDR3 loop spans 13 amino acids. Per the germline V gene, CDR1 is LGHDT and CDR2 is YNNKEL (reference sequence). V was clipped by 1 base and J by 5 bases, with 8 bases between them. Donors were healthy Caucasian individuals from Russia aged roughly 6 to 95. Primed by a sample-barcoded 5' primer and a J-beta primer mix, a second PCR proceeded for about 6 to 12 cycles. Tagging of each cDNA molecule was performed by a template-switch adaptor with 12 random nucleotides. TCRdb reprocessed the 5' RACE reads with MiXCR, giving one entry per CDR3 protein. The sample has about 680,000 distinct CDR3 sequences, approximately 50% seen once.

The sequence came from a woman aged 55-69 years in good health. The specimen was blood. This chain uses TRBV3-1 with TRBJ1-1; D is undetermined. CDR3 protein: CASSQGAATEAFF. The CDR3 nucleotides read TGTGCCAGCAGCCAAGGCGCGGCTACTGAAGCTTTCTTT.